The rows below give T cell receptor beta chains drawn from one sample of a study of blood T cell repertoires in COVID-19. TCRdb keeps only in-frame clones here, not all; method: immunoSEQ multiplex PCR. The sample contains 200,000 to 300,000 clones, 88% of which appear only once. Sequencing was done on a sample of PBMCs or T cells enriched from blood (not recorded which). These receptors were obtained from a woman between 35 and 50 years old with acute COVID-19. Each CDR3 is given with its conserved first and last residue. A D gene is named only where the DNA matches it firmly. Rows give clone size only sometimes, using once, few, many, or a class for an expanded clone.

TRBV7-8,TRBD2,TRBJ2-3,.,TGTGCCAGCAGCCAGACTAGCGCTTCCACAGATACGCAGTATTTT,CASSQTSASTDTQYF
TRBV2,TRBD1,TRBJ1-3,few,TGTGCCAGCAGTGAATCGGGACAGGGGACTGGAAACACCATATATTTT,CASSESGQGTGNTIYF
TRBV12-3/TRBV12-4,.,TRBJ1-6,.,TGTGCCAGCAGTTTAACAACGAATTCACCCCTCCACTTT,CASSLTTNSPLHF
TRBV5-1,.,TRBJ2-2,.,TGCGCCAGCAGAAGGGGCGTGAACACCGGGGAGCTGTTTTTT,CASRRGVNTGELFF
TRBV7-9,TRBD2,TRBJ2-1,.,TGTGCCAGCAGCCCCCCGGCGGGAGGCTCCAATGAGCAGTTCTTC,CASSPPAGGSNEQFF
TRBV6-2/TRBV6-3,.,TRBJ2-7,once,TGTGCCAGCAGTTCCGAAAACTACTACGAGCAGTACTTC,CASSSENYYEQYF
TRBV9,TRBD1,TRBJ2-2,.,TGTGCCAGCAGTGACAGGGCCGGGGAGCTGTTTTTT,CASSDRAGELFF
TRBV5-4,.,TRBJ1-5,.,TGTGCCAGCAGCTTGGAAGGGAGGGATCAGCCCCAGCATTTT,CASSLEGRDQPQHF
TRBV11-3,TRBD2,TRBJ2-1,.,TGTGCCAGCAGCTTTTCAGGCGGGAGGTACAATGAGCAGTTCTTC,CASSFSGGRYNEQFF
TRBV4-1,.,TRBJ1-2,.,TGCGCCAGCAGCCAAGAATGGGGGGGCGGCTACACCTTC,CASSQEWGGGYTF
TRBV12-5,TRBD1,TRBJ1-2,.,TGTGCTAGTGGTTTGGGGACAGGGACCTATGGCTACACCTTC,CASGLGTGTYGYTF
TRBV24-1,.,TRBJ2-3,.,TGTGCCACCAGTGATCCTCGGACAGATACGCAGTATTTT,CATSDPRTDTQYF
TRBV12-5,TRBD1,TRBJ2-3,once,TGTGCTAGTGGTTTAGGACAGGGACGGTCCACAGATACGCAGTATTTT,CASGLGQGRSTDTQYF
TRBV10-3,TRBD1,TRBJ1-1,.,TGTGCCACCCAGCCCGACAGGGGCACTGAAGCTTTCTTT,CATQPDRGTEAFF
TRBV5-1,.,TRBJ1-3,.,TGCGCCAGCAGCTTGGGATTCACCCAGGGAGGTAAAAACACCATATATTTT,CASSLGFTQGGKNTIYF
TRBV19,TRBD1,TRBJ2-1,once,TGTGCCAGCAAAGGGGGCCCCCGCTCCTACAATGAGCAGTTCTTC,CASKGGPRSYNEQFF
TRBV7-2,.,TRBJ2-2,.,TGTGCCAGCAGGATCGGAGGGACGAACACCGGGGAGCTGTTTTTT,CASRIGGTNTGELFF
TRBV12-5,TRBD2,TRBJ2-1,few,TGTGCTAGTGGGTCTAGCGGGAGTATCAATGAGCAGTTCTTC,CASGSSGSINEQFF
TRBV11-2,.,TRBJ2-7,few,TGTGCCAGCAGCCCAAGGGGGGACAGCCTCGAGCAGTACTTC,CASSPRGDSLEQYF
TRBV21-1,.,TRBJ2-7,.,TGTGCCAGCAGCCCAACCGACAAGTACGAGCAGTACTTC,CASSPTDKYEQYF
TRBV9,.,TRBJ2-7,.,TGTGCCAGCAGCGATCCCAGTGCCAGTTCCCACGAGCAGTACTTC,CASSDPSASSHEQYF
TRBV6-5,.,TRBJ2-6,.,TGTGCCAGCAGTTACGGGCCCAGCCCTGGGGCCAACGTCCTGACTTTC,CASSYGPSPGANVLTF
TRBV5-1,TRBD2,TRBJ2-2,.,TGCGCCAGCAGCTTGCGGACTAGCGGGGGGCAGAAAGGGTCCGGGGAGCTGTTTTTT,CASSLRTSGGQKGSGELFF
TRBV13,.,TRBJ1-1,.,TGTGCCAGCAGCTTGGGACACCTTAATACTGAAGCTTTCTTT,CASSLGHLNTEAFF
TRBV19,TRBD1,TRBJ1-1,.,TGTGCCAGTAGGATAGACCCAGGGGGTTACACTGAAGCTTTCTTT,CASRIDPGGYTEAFF
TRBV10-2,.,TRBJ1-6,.,TGCGCCAGCAGTGAGGCAGGACAAAATTCACCCCTCCACTTT,CASSEAGQNSPLHF
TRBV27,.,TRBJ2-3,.,TGTGCCAGCAGTCACCCGGGGGGCCCCCCCGATACGCAGTATTTT,CASSHPGGPPDTQYF
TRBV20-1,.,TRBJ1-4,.,TGCAGTGCTAGTCAGCGATTTAATGAAAAACTGTTTTTT,CSASQRFNEKLFF
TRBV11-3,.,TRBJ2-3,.,TGTGCCAGCAGCCCGATAGCTAGACGATTCACAGATACGCAGTATTTT,CASSPIARRFTDTQYF
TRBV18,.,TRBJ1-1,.,TGTGCCAGCTCACAGGGGCCGAACACTGAAGCTTTCTTT,CASSQGPNTEAFF
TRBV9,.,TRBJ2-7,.,TGTGCCAGCAGCGTAGGCCTCGAGCCCTCCTACGAGCAGTACTTC,CASSVGLEPSYEQYF
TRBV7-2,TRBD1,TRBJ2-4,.,TGTGCCAGCAGCATTACAGGGGAGAGGAACATTCAGTACTTC,CASSITGERNIQYF
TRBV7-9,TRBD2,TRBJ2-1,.,TGTGCCAGCAGCTTAGGAGCGGGAGGCCTTTACAATGAGCAGTTCTTC,CASSLGAGGLYNEQFF
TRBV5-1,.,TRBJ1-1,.,TGCGCCAGCAGCTTGGCCAGGGTGAACACTGAAGCTTTCTTT,CASSLARVNTEAFF
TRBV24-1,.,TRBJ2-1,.,TGTGCCACCAGTGACCCCCCTTACAATGAGCAGTTCTTC,CATSDPPYNEQFF
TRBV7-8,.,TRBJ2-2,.,TGTGCCAGCACCCTAACGGGTCCCGGGGAGCTGTTTTTT,CASTLTGPGELFF
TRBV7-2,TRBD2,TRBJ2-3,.,TGTGCCAGCAGCTTAGAACCAAGCGGGAGTGATACGCAGTATTTT,CASSLEPSGSDTQYF
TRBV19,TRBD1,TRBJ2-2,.,TGTGCCAGTAGTATTAGGGACGGGACAGGGAACGCCGGGGAGCTGTTTTTT,CASSIRDGTGNAGELFF
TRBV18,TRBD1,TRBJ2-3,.,TGTGCCAGCTCACCACGAACAGGGGGGACAGATACGCAGTATTTT,CASSPRTGGTDTQYF
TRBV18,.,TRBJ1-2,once,TGTGCCAGCTCATCAGGCTTCAACTATGGCTACACCTTC,CASSSGFNYGYTF
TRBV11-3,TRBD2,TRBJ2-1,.,TGTGCCAGCAGCCCTAGCGGGAGGGCCGGCAATGAGCAGTTCTTC,CASSPSGRAGNEQFF
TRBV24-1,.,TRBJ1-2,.,TGTGCCACCAGTGATCTGGACTTGCGGGGCTACACCTTC,CATSDLDLRGYTF
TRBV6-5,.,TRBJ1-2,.,TGTGCCAGCAGGGGGGGAGCGACAAATGGCTACACCTTC,CASRGGATNGYTF
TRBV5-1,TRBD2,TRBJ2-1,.,TGCGCCAGCAGGCCTCGGCGGGGGTCCTACAATGAGCAGTTCTTC,CASRPRRGSYNEQFF
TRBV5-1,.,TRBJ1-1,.,TGCGCCAGCAGTCAGGCCATGAACACTGAAGCTTTCTTT,CASSQAMNTEAFF
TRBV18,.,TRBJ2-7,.,TGTGCCAGCTCACCCTTTAGGGGGGGTATGAACGAGCAGTACTTC,CASSPFRGGMNEQYF